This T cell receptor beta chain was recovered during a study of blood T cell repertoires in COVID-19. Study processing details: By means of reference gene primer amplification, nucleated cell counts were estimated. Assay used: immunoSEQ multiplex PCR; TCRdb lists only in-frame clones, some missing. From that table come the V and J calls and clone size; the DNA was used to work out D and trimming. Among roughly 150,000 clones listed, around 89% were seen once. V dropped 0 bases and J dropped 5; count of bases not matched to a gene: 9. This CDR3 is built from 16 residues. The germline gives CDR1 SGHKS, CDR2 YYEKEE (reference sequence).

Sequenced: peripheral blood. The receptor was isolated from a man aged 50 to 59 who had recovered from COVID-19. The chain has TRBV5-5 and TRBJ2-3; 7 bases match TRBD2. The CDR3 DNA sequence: TGTGCCAGCAGCTTGGCGGGGCGGGAGTCTGTAGATACGCAGTATTTT. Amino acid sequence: CASSLAGRESVDTQYF.